This TCR beta chain was documented in a study of identical twins. TCRdb ran MiXCR on the 5' RACE reads and lists one entry per CDR3 protein. The sample has hundreds of thousands of distinct CDR3 sequences, about 20% seen once. This clonotype was counted ten times or more. V lost 5 bases, J lost 7 bases, and 14 bases lay in between. The germline gives CDR1 LNHNV, CDR2 YYDKDF (reference sequence). The CDR3 is made up of 13 amino acids. These records were also assigned to another study, of T cells expressing NK-cell markers.

J is TRBJ1-2 and V is TRBV15; D is undetermined. This receptor was taken from a woman aged 18 to 35 in good health. The specimen was PBMCs. This chain's CDR3 is CATSGTPGPGYTF. Written as DNA, the CDR3 is TGTGCCACCAGCGGAACCCCCGGACCTGGCTACACCTTC.